Listed here are 13 T cell receptor beta chains from one sample, sequenced in a study of cytomegalovirus exposure and HLA in healthy donors. It was with 60 Vbeta and 13 Jbeta primers that the PCR ran. Generated by immunoSEQ multiplex PCR, the TCRdb table keeps only in-frame clones and is missing some. Of 180,000 or so clones listed, about 77% are singletons. Sequencing was done on a sample of PBMCs. These receptors originate from a woman aged 25 to 39 in good health and CMV-seropositive.

The chain combines TRBV4-3 with TRBJ2-2; D ambiguous. This CDR3 has 16 residues. Trimming took off 0 bases at V and 0 bases at J, with 8 bases between the two ends. CDR1 is LGHNA and CDR2 is YSLEER in the germline V gene. CDR3 region: CASSQDQATNTGELFF. The CDR3 DNA reads TGCGCCAGCAGCCAAGACCAGGCCACGAACACCGGGGAGCTGTTTTTT.

This chain uses TRBV5-6 with TRBJ2-7, with a possible D match to TRBD1 (5 bases). The CDR3 totals 13 residues. Germline V gene sequence: CDR1 SGHDT, CDR2 YYEEEE. V shed 6 bases and J shed 6 bases, with 16 bases lying between them. The CDR3 spells CASTTLRRGEQYF. Here the CDR3 DNA reads TGTGCCAGCACCACTCTACGTAGGGGCGAGCAGTACTTC.

DNA for the CDR3: TGTGCCAGTCGGGGACAGGGTGACCACGAGCAGTACTTC. Protein product: CASRGQGDHEQYF. V gene TRBV28 combines with J gene TRBJ2-7; 9 nucleotides match TRBD1. CDR3 length: 13 amino acids. The V gene's germline CDR1 is MDHEN and CDR2 SYDVKM. Trimming removed 9 bases from V and 5 bases from J; junction bases left unmatched: 8.

The rearrangement links TRBV2 to TRBJ2-5; TRBD2 might be the D (7 bases). The V gene's germline CDR1 is SNHLY and CDR2 FYNNEI. The CDR3 has 16 residues. V shed 8 bases and J shed 4 bases, with 23 bases lying between them. The CDR3 bases are TGTGCCAGCGAGCCCGGGGCGAACCGGGGGGCAGAGACCCAGTACTTC. It yields the protein CASEPGANRGAETQYF.

The chain combines TRBV7-3 with TRBJ2-5; D is ambiguous. V was pared by 2 bases and J by 5 bases, with 9 bases between. Germline V gene data show CDR1 as SGHTA and CDR2 as FQGTGA. This CDR3 spans 13 amino acids. The CDR3 here is CASSLVVLETQYF. The DNA of the CDR3 is TGTGCCAGCAGCTTAGTAGTTTTGGAGACCCAGTACTTC.

The chain joins TRBV6-1 to TRBJ1-5; 9 bases agree with TRBD1. This CDR3 is 15 amino acids long. CDR1 and CDR2 from the germline V gene are MNHNS and SASEGT. V lost 7 bases, J lost 0 bases, and 4 bases stayed unmatched. The CDR3 reads CASTMDRGSNQPQHF. The CDR3 bases are TGTGCCAGCACTATGGACAGGGGTAGCAATCAGCCCCAGCATTTT.

This chain joins TRBV10-3 and TRBJ2-7; 9 bases align to TRBD1. Germline V lookup: CDR1 ENHRY, CDR2 SYGVKD. This CDR3 spans 15 amino acids. J gave up 7 bases and V 4 bases, and 11 bases lay outside the gene matches. CDR3 protein: CAISGSDRGKMEQYF. CDR3 DNA: TGTGCCATCAGTGGGTCGGACAGGGGAAAGATGGAGCAGTACTTC.

The rearrangement joins TRBV6-1 to TRBJ1-5; perhaps TRBD1 as D (6 bases). Trimming took 6 bases from V and 7 from J, leaving 13 bases between them. The CDR3 is 13 residues long. Germline V gene lookup returns CDR1 MNHNS and CDR2 SASEGT. CDR3 sequence reads: CASRGQAPQPQHF. The CDR3 region has the DNA TGTGCCAGCAGGGGACAAGCCCCCCAGCCCCAGCATTTT.

The genes are TRBV28 and TRBJ1-5; 7 bases match TRBD1. Germline V gives CDR1 MDHEN, CDR2 SYDVKM. The ends lost 6 bases at V and 0 bases at J; junction bases unmatched: 8. The CDR3 is 16 residues long. In nucleotides, the CDR3 is TGTGCCAGCAGCAACAGGGGCCTGAATAGCAATCAGCCCCAGCATTTT. Amino acids: CASSNRGLNSNQPQHF. The variable domain in full, with the rest retrieved from reference TRBV28 and TRBJ1-5, is DVKVTQSSRYLVKRTGEKVFLECVQDMDHENMFWYRQDPGLGLRLIYFSYDVKMKEKGDIPEGYSVSREKKERFSLILESASTNQTSMYLCASSNRGLNSNQPQHFGDGTRLSIL.

The rearrangement uses TRBV9 and TRBJ2-4; D may be TRBD1 (7 bases). Trimming removed 3 bases at V and 5 bases at J, with 9 bases between. Germline values: CDR1 SGDLS, CDR2 YYNGEE. The CDR3 length is 13 residues. The CDR3 nucleotides read TGTGCCAGCAGCGGCGGGACAGAAAACATTCAGTACTTC. Translation gives CASSGGTENIQYF.

Only a few counts were recorded for this clone. This chain uses TRBV19 with TRBJ1-1; a possible D gene is TRBD1 (6 bases). The CDR3 length is 15 residues. The germline V gene has CDR1 LNHDA and CDR2 SQIVND (reference sequence). Between the trimmed V and J ends, which lost 4 bases and 4 bases, there was a span of 16 bases. CDR3 protein: CASSTRQVQLTEAFF. The DNA for the CDR3 is TGTGCCAGTAGTACTAGACAGGTGCAACTCACTGAAGCTTTCTTT.

This chain connects TRBV27 to TRBJ1-1; TRBD1 aligns across 7 bases. The germline gives CDR1 MNHEY, CDR2 SMNVEV (reference sequence). CDR3 length equals 13 residues. V was clipped by 8 bases and J by 4 bases; unmatched bases: 7. As DNA, the CDR3 is TGTGCCAGCGGTGACAGGGTGCGCACTGAAGCTTTCTTT. Translated, it gives CASGDRVRTEAFF.

V usage is TRBV5-5 and J usage is TRBJ2-2; tentatively, D is TRBD2 (6 bases). This CDR3 spans 16 amino acids. Trimming left V 2 bases short and J 2 bases short, with 13 bases between. Germline V gene lookup returns CDR1 SGHKS and CDR2 YYEKEE (reference sequence). The CDR3, as DNA: TGTGCCAGCAGCTTCGGTGCGGGACCAAACACCGGGGAGCTGTTTTTT. Its protein product is CASSFGAGPNTGELFF. Variable domain in full (rest from reference TRBV5-5 and TRBJ2-2): DAGVTQSPTHLIKTRGQQVTLRCSPISGHKSVSWYQQVLGQGPQFIFQYYEKEERGRGNFPDRFSARQFPNYSSELNVNALLLGDSALYLCASSFGAGPNTGELFFGEGSRLTVL.